This TCR beta chain was observed in a study of blood T cell repertoires in COVID-19. For the study at large: COVID-19 samples collected from the United States, Italy and Spain covered acute and convalescent phases.

Repertoires were generated with immunoSEQ multiplex PCR, while TCRdb's copy carries only in-frame clones and drops some. The table has approximately 90,000 clones, about 88% seen once; the top ten hold less than 9%. The sample comprised peripheral blood. The source is a man in his sixties with acute or convalescent COVID-19.

CDR3 DNA: TGTGCCAGCAGCCCACGAGCTGGAAACACCATATATTTT. As protein: CASSPRAGNTIYF. The rearrangement links TRBV7-6 to TRBJ1-3; D uncertain. CDR1 is SGHVS, CDR2 FNYEAQ, per germline. The length of the CDR3 is 13 residues. Between the trimmed V and J ends, which lost 5 bases and 2 bases, there was a span of 7 bases.